This section outlines one T cell receptor (beta chain) sequence together with its context. The data belong to a study of human T cells and chemical hapten exposure. As for the study in general: A roughly 2 cm by roughly 2 cm inner upper arm patch received 2% DPC for sensitization.

Germline-derived CDR1 and CDR2 are LGHNA and YSLEER. The CDR3 is 15 residues long. Trimming pared 0 bases from V and 5 bases from J, leaving 12 bases between. Unique molecular identifiers were attached to individual cDNA molecules within the library. TCRdb re-derived calls from the RACE reads in MiXCR, one entry per CDR3 protein. This sample has roughly 380,000 distinct CDR3 sequences; just under 6.5% occur once, and the top ten carry about 5.4%. Time point of the sample: patch test 2, 6 weeks after DPC sensitization. Treatment in this sample: therapeutic diphenylcyclopropenone sensitization with weekly scalp DPC.

Specimen: whole blood, collected in connection with sensitization to the hapten diphenylcyclopropenone (DPC). V usage is TRBV4-3 and J usage is TRBJ2-3; D possibly corresponds to TRBD2 (6 bases). The source is a woman under 30 with alopecia areata. Some clones in this sample may be carry-over from other donors' samples. The CDR3 DNA reads as TGCGCCAGCAGCCAAGAGGGACTGAAGGAAGATACGCAGTATTTT. This translates into CASSQEGLKEDTQYF.